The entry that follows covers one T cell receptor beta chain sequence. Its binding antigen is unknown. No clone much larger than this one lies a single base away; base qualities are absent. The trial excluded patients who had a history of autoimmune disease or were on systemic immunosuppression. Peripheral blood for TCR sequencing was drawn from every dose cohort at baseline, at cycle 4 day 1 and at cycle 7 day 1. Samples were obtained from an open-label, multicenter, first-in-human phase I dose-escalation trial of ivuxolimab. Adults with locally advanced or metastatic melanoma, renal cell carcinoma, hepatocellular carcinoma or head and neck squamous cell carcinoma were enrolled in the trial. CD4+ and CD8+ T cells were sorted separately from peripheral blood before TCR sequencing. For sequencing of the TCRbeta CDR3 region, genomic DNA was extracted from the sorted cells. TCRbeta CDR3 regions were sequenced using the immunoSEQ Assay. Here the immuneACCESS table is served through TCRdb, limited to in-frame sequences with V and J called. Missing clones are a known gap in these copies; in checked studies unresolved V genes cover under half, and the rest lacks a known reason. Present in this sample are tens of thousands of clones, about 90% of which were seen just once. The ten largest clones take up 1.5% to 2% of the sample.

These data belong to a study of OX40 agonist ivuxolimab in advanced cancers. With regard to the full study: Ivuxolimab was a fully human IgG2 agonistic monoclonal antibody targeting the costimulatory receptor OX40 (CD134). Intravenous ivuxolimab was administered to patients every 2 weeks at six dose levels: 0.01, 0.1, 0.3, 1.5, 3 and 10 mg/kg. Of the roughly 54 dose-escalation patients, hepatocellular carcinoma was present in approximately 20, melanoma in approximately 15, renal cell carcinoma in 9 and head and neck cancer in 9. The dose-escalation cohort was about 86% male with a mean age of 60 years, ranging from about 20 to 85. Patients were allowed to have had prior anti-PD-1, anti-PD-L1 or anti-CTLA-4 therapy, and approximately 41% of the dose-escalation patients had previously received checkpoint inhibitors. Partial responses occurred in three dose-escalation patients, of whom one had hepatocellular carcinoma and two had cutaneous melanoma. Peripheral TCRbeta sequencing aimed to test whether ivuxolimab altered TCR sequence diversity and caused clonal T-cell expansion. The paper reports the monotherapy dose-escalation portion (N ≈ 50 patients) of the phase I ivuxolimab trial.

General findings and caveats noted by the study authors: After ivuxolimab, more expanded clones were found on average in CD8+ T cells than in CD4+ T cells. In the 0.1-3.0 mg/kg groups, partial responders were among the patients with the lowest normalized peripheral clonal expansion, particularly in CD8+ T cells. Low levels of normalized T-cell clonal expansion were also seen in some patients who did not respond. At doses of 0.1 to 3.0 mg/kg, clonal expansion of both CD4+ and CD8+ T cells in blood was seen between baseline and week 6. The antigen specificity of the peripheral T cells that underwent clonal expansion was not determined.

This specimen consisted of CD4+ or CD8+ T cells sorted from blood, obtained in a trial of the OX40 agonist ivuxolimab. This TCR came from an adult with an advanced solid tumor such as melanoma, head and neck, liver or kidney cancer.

The sequence in DNA is TGCGCCAGCAGCACGAGGGACAGAGATAATTCACCCCTCCACTTT. This sequence encodes CASSTRDRDNSPLHF. The receptor chain draws on TRBV5-1 and TRBJ1-6; the junction holds 7 bases that match TRBD1. Its CDR3 holds 15 amino acids, cysteine through phenylalanine. Only CDR3 DNA is held: 45 bases, read in frame from base 1. Via the germline V gene, CDR1 is SGHRS and CDR2 YFSETQ. V has 4 bases trimmed and J has 5 bases trimmed; junction bases matching no gene number 6.